The entry below describes one TCR beta chain. This entry comes from a study of blood T cell repertoires in COVID-19. Germline loops: CDR1 GTSNPN, CDR2 SVGIG (reference sequence). The CDR3 covers 12 residues. The ends were cut back, 5 bases at V and 3 bases at J, with 8 bases in the middle. Assay used: immunoSEQ multiplex PCR; TCRdb lists only in-frame clones, some missing. Of around 220,000 clones in the sample, more than 60% were seen once. Specimen: peripheral blood. The origin of this receptor is a woman aged 40 to 55 with active or convalescent COVID-19. The chain employs TRBV30 and TRBJ1-3; D is possibly TRBD1 (6 bases). CDR3 protein: CAWRDIGNTIYF. DNA for the CDR3: TGTGCCTGGCGGGACATTGGAAACACCATATATTTT.